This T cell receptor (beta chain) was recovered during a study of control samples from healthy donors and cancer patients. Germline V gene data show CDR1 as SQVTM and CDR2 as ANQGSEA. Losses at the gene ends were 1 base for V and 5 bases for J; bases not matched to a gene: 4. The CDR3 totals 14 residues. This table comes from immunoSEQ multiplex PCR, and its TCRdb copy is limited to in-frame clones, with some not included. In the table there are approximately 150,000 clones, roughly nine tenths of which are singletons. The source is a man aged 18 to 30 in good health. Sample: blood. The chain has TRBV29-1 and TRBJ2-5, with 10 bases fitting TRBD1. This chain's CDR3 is CSVEADRGEETQYF. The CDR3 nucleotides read TGCAGCGTTGAAGCGGACAGGGGGGAGGAGACCCAGTACTTC.